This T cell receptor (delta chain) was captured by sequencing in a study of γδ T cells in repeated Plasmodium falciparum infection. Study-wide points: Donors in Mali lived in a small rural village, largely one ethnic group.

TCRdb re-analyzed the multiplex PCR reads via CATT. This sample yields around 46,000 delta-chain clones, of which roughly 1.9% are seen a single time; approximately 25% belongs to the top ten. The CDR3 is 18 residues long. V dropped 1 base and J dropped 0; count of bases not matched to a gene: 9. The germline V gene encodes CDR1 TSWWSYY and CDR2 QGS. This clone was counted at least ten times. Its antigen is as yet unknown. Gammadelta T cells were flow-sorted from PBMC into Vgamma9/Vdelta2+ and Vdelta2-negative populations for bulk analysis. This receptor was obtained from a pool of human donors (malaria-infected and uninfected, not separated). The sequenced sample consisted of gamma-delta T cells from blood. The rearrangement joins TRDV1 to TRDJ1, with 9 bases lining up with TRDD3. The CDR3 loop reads CALGEPRGDTGYTDKLIF. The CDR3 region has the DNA TGTGCTCTTGGGGAACCCCGGGGGGATACCGGGTACACCGATAAACTCATCTTT.